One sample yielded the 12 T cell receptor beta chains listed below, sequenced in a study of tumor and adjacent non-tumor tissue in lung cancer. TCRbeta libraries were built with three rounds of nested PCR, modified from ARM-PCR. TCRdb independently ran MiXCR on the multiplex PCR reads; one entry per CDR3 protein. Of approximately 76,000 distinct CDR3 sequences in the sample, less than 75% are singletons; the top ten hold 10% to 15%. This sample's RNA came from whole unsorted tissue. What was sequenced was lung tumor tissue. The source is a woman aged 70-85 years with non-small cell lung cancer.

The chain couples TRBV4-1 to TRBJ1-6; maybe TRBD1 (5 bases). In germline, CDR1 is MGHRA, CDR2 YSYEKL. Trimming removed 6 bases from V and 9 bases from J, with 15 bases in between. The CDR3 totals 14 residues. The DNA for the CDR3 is TGCGCCAGCAGTAAACGGGACGGGGGTTCACCCCTCCACTTT. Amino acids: CASSKRDGGSPLHF.

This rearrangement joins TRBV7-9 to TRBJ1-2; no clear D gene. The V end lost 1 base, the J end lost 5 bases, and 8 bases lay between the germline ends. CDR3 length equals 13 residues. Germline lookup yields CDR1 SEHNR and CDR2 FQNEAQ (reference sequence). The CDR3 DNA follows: TGTGCCAGCAGCTTAGGATCGCAGTATGGCTACACCTTC. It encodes CASSLGSQYGYTF.

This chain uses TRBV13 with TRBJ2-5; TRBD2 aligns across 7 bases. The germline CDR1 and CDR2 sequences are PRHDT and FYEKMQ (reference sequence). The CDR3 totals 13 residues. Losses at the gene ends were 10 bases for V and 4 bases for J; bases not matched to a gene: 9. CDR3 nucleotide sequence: TGTGCCAACAGTCTCGGGAGGCGAGAGACCCAGTACTTC. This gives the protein CANSLGRRETQYF.

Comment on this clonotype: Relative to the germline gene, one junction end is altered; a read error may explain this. The CDR3 loop is CVSSFSPLQGRKTQYF. CDR3 coding DNA: TGTGTCAGCAGCTTTAGCCCCTTACAGGGTCGGAAGACCCAGTACTTC. The chain joins TRBV7-9 to TRBJ2-5; D might be TRBD1 (6 bases). CDR1 is SEHNR and CDR2 is FQNEAQ in the germline V gene (reference sequence). This CDR3 comprises 16 residues.

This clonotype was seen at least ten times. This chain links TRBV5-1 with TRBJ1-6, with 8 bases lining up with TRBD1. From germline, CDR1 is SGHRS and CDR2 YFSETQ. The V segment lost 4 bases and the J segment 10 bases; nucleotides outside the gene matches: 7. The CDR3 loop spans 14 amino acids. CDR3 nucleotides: TGCGCCAGCAGCGATCCGGGACAGGCCTCACCCCTCCACTTT. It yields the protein CASSDPGQASPLHF. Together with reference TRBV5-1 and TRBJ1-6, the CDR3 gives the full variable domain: KAGVTQTPRYLIKTRGQQVTLSCSPISGHRSVSWYQQTPGQGLQFLFEYFSETQRNKGNFPGRFSGRQFSNSRSEMNVSTLELGDSALYLCASSDPGQASPLHFGNGTRLTVT.

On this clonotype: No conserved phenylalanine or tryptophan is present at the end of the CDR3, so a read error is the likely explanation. Here the CDR3 DNA reads TGTGCCAGCAGATCTGATTTGATGGGGCGCCATGGAGACACCATATATCTT. It is translated as CASRSDLMGRHGDTIYL. This chain uses TRBV6-2 or TRBV6-3 with TRBJ1-3, with D perhaps TRBD1 (5 bases). The germline gives CDR1 MNHEY, CDR2 SVGEGT. This CDR3 has 17 residues.

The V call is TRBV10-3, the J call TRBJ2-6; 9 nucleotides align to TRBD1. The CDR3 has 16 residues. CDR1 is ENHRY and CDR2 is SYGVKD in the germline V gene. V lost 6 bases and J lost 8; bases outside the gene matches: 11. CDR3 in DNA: TGTGCCATCAGGCCCGGGACAGGGACTGAGACCAACGTCCTGACTTTC. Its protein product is CAIRPGTGTETNVLTF.

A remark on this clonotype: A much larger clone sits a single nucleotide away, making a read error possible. CDR3 loop: CASSFLRNSPLHF. The CDR3 DNA follows: TGTGCCAGCAGTTTTTTACGGAATTCACCCCTCCACTTT. V and J are TRBV28 and TRBJ1-6; D is ambiguous. Trimming removed 3 bases at V and 7 bases at J, with 7 bases between. In germline, CDR1 is MDHEN, CDR2 SYDVKM. The CDR3 spans 13 residues.

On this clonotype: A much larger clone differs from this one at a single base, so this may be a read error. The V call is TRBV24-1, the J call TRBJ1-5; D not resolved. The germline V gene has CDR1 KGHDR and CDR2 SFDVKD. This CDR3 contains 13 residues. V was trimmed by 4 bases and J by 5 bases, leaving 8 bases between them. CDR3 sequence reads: CATSEQWDQPQHF. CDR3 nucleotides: TGTGCCACCAGTGAGCAGTGGGATCAGCCCCAGCATTTT.

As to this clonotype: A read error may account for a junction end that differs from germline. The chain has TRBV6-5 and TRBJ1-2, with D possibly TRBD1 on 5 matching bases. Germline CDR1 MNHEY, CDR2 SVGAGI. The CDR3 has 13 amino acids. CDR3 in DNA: TGTGCTAGCAGTTACCAGGGTTCAAGATGCTACACCTTC. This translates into CASSYQGSRCYTF.

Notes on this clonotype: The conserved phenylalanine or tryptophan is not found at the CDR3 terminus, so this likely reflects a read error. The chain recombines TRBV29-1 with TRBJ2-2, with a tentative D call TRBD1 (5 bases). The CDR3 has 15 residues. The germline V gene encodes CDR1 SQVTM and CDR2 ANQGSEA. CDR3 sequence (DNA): TGCAACACCCTTAGCAGGGTAGAGAACACCGGGGAGCTGTTTCTT. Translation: CNTLSRVENTGELFL.

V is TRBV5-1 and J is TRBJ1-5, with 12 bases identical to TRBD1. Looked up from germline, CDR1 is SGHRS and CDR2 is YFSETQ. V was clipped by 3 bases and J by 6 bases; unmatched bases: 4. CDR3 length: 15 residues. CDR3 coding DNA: TGCGCCAGCAGCTCGGGACAGGGGGCAAGTCAGCCCCAGCATTTT. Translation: CASSSGQGASQPQHF.